These 32 T cell receptor beta chains were all obtained from the same sample, sequenced in a study of shared clonotypes between healthy human individuals. Here immunoSEQ multiplex PCR was the method, and the copy in TCRdb shows in-frame clones only, minus some. Among some 2,000,000 clones listed, around 95% were seen once. The sample consisted of naive CD4+ T cells sorted from blood. This sample's subset: CD45RA+ positively selected. Every receptor here comes from a man aged 18 to 35 in good health.

This sequence joins TRBV5-1 and TRBJ2-7, with a possible D match to TRBD1 (6 bases). V lost 2 bases, J lost 2 bases, and 8 bases lay in between. The CDR3 is 13 amino acids. CDR1 SGHRS and CDR2 YFSETQ come from the germline V gene. CDR3 sequence reads: CASSFEGAYEQYF. The CDR3 nucleotides read TGCGCCAGCAGCTTTGAGGGGGCCTACGAGCAGTACTTC.

This rearrangement joins TRBV5-1 to TRBJ2-1, with 9 nucleotides matching TRBD2. CDR1 is SGHRS, CDR2 YFSETQ, per germline. Losses at the gene ends were 7 bases for V and 2 bases for J; bases not matched to a gene: 7. The CDR3 length is 15 residues. CDR3 nucleotides: TGCGCCAGCCGTTCGGCGGGGGGGCCCTACAATGAGCAGTTCTTC. Protein product: CASRSAGGPYNEQFF. The whole variable domain, filled in from reference TRBV5-1 and TRBJ2-1, reads KAGVTQTPRYLIKTRGQQVTLSCSPISGHRSVSWYQQTPGQGLQFLFEYFSETQRNKGNFPGRFSGRQFSNSRSEMNVSTLELGDSALYLCASRSAGGPYNEQFFGPGTRLTVL.

This sequence joins TRBV25-1 and TRBJ1-1; 10 bases are a match to TRBD1. Germline V gives CDR1 MGHDK, CDR2 SYGVNS. Trimming cost V 4 bases and J 3 bases; bases outside gene matches: 8. The CDR3 consists of 16 residues. The CDR3 bases are TGTGCCAGCAGTGCGTGGGACAGGGGTAGTTACACTGAAGCTTTCTTT. Protein sequence: CASSAWDRGSYTEAFF.

The rearrangement joins TRBV29-1 to TRBJ2-6; unclear D gene. This CDR3 region has 16 residues. The ends were cut back, 0 bases at V and 0 bases at J, with 9 bases in the middle. CDR1 SQVTM and CDR2 ANQGSEA come from the germline V gene. The CDR3 DNA is TGCAGCGTTGAAGATCCAGAAAGCTCTGGGGCCAACGTCCTGACTTTC. Its translation is CSVEDPESSGANVLTF.

The chain carries TRBV30 and TRBJ1-1; no clear D gene. CDR1 and CDR2 from the germline V gene are GTSNPN and SVGIG (reference sequence). The CDR3 has 13 residues. V was shortened by 3 bases and J by 1 base, with 9 bases between the two germline ends. The chain's CDR3 is CAWRVRQNTEAFF. CDR3 sequence (DNA): TGTGCCTGGAGAGTCAGGCAGAACACTGAAGCTTTCTTT.

The chain uses TRBV6-6 and TRBJ1-1; maybe TRBD1 (6 bases). Per germline, CDR1 MNHNY and CDR2 SVGAGI (reference sequence). The CDR3 extends over 15 amino acids. Between the trimmed V and J ends, which lost 4 bases and 4 bases, there was a span of 16 bases. The CDR3 DNA sequence: TGTGCCAGCAGTTCCGGGGGGGCCGGGTTCACTGAAGCTTTCTTT. Residues: CASSSGGAGFTEAFF.

This chain uses TRBV29-1 with TRBJ1-3; D might be TRBD1 (6 bases). CDR1 is SQVTM, CDR2 ANQGSEA, per germline. The CDR3 is 16 residues long. V lost 4 bases to trimming and J lost 0 bases, with 16 bases between them. In nucleotides, the CDR3 is TGCAGCGTTGCAGGCAGGGACATCGACTCTGGAAACACCATATATTTT. This encodes CSVAGRDIDSGNTIYF.

V gene TRBV19 combines with J gene TRBJ1-2, with 7 bases matching TRBD1. This CDR3 spans 14 amino acids. The germline CDR1 and CDR2 sequences are LNHDA and SQIVND (reference sequence). Germline trimming cut 3 bases from V and 6 bases from J; bases unmatched to any gene: 7. The CDR3, as DNA: TGTGCCAGTAGTATTGGAGGGGGCAGGGATGGCTACACCTTC. Translation: CASSIGGGRDGYTF.

The V and J genes are TRBV11-2 and TRBJ2-3, with TRBD2 matching over 9 bases. The V gene's germline CDR1 is SGHAT and CDR2 FQNNGV. V was clipped by 5 bases and J by 0 bases; unmatched bases: 3. This CDR3 comprises 15 residues. CDR3 region: CASSQTSGSTDTQYF. The CDR3 nucleotides read TGTGCCAGCAGCCAGACTAGCGGTAGCACAGATACGCAGTATTTT.

The rearrangement joins TRBV19 to TRBJ2-2, with 8 bases lining up with TRBD1. V was clipped by 5 bases and J by 5 bases; unmatched bases: 7. Germline lookup yields CDR1 LNHDA and CDR2 SQIVND (reference sequence). The CDR3 has 15 residues. The CDR3 loop is CASSVQGGTTGELFF. The CDR3 DNA reads TGTGCCAGTAGTGTACAGGGGGGAACAACCGGGGAGCTGTTTTTT.

The chain employs TRBV7-9 and TRBJ2-1; the match to TRBD1 covers 7 bases. There are 16 residues in the CDR3. The V segment lost 0 bases and the J segment 7 bases; nucleotides outside the gene matches: 9. The germline V gene encodes CDR1 SEHNR and CDR2 FQNEAQ (reference sequence). The CDR3 loop is CASSLAYRQGNNEQFF. In nucleotides, the CDR3 is TGTGCCAGCAGCTTAGCCTACCGACAGGGAAATAATGAGCAGTTCTTC.

This CDR3 is CASSPPLAGGSEQYF. The CDR3 coding sequence is TGTGCCAGCTCACCACCCTTGGCGGGAGGATCCGAGCAGTACTTC. The chain is built from TRBV18 and TRBJ2-7; 8 nucleotides line up with TRBD2. This CDR3 comprises 15 residues. V lost 0 bases and J lost 6; bases outside the gene matches: 7. Germline V gives CDR1 KGHSH, CDR2 LQKENI.

This clone was seen once. The gene calls are TRBV7-2 and TRBJ2-7; TRBD2 is a possible D gene (7 bases). In germline, CDR1 is SGHTA, CDR2 FQGNSA. CDR3 length equals 17 residues. V was pared by 5 bases and J by 5 bases, with 25 bases between. The CDR3 nucleotides read TGTGCCAGCAGCCCGTCTGCGGGGGCCCCTAGCAGGGACGAGCAGTACTTC. Protein product: CASSPSAGAPSRDEQYF.

The chain joins TRBV6-6 to TRBJ1-1; no reliable D call. The CDR3 totals 16 residues. The germline gives CDR1 MNHNY, CDR2 SVGAGI (reference sequence). V shed 3 bases and J shed 4 bases, with 18 bases lying between them. This CDR3 reads CASSYRVTRGSTEAFF. CDR3 DNA: TGTGCCAGCAGTTATCGGGTTACCCGAGGATCCACTGAAGCTTTCTTT.

The chain combines TRBV18 with TRBJ2-7, with no clear D. The V and J ends lost 3 bases and 0 bases respectively, with 21 bases between them. Germline-derived CDR1 and CDR2 are KGHSH and LQKENI. The CDR3 spans 18 residues. The CDR3 bases are TGTGCCAGCTCACCGTTCTCTCCCCGGGCCCTGGTCTCCTACGAGCAGTACTTC. Translated: CASSPFSPRALVSYEQYF.

The CDR3 sequence: CASSQLTGRASYEQYF. The CDR3 DNA sequence: TGTGCCAGCAGCCAATTGACCGGCAGGGCATCCTACGAGCAGTACTTC. This chain connects TRBV7-9 to TRBJ2-7; tentatively, D is TRBD1 (5 bases). Germline-derived CDR1 and CDR2 are SEHNR and FQNEAQ (reference sequence). The V gene lost 5 bases and the J gene lost 1 base, with 18 bases spanning the gap. The CDR3 consists of 16 residues.

The rearrangement joins TRBV30 to TRBJ2-1; D not resolved. Looked up from germline, CDR1 is GTSNPN and CDR2 is SVGIG (reference sequence). The ends were cut back, 6 bases at V and 0 bases at J, with 9 bases in the middle. There are 13 residues in the CDR3. The CDR3 loop is CACKGYSYNEQFF. The CDR3, as DNA: TGTGCCTGTAAAGGGTACTCCTACAATGAGCAGTTCTTC.

The chain combines TRBV5-4 with TRBJ2-7; possibly TRBD2 for D (5 bases). Looked up from germline, CDR1 is SGHNT and CDR2 is YYREEE (reference sequence). The CDR3 runs 12 residues. V was pared by 4 bases and J by 4 bases, with 9 bases between. CDR3 nucleotides: TGTGCCAGCAGCGCGGGTCTTTACGAGCAGTACTTC. Translation gives CASSAGLYEQYF.

This rearrangement joins TRBV5-4 to TRBJ2-1; TRBD2 matches at 11 bases. The CDR3 runs 14 residues. Losses at the gene ends were 4 bases for V and 6 bases for J; bases not matched to a gene: 3. Germline CDR1 and CDR2: SGHNT and YYREEE (reference sequence). CDR3 bases: TGTGCCAGCAGCCGTGGGACTAGCGGCAATGAGCAGTTCTTC. Translation: CASSRGTSGNEQFF.

The rearrangement links TRBV5-6 to TRBJ2-7; D is possibly TRBD2 (6 bases). The length of the CDR3 is 14 residues. Germline lookup yields CDR1 SGHDT and CDR2 YYEEEE. Trimming cost V 4 bases and J 4 bases, with 15 bases left between them. This CDR3 is CASSLPGAVYEQYF. CDR3 in DNA: TGTGCCAGCAGCCTACCGGGAGCGGTGTACGAGCAGTACTTC.

The gene calls are TRBV5-1 and TRBJ2-1, with a tentative D call TRBD1 (6 bases). The CDR3 sequence is 15 residues long. In germline, CDR1 is SGHRS, CDR2 YFSETQ. With 4 bases removed from V and 1 base from J, the gap between germline ends came to 12 bases. CDR3 DNA: TGCGCCAGCAGCCCGAGGACAGAGTCCTACAATGAGCAGTTCTTC. Translation gives CASSPRTESYNEQFF.

In its sample, this clone was seen once. An end of the junction differs from the germline gene, which may be a read error. V usage is TRBV2 and J usage is TRBJ2-1; unclear D gene. The CDR3 consists of 12 residues. Per germline, CDR1 SNHLY and CDR2 FYNNEI. The CDR3 DNA sequence: TGTGCCAGCAGTGCCCATTACAGTGAGCAGTTCTTC. Its protein is CASSAHYSEQFF. Using reference TRBV2 and TRBJ2-1 for the parts outside the CDR3, the full variable domain is EPEVTQTPSHQVTQMGQEVILRCVPISNHLYFYWYRQILGQKVEFLVSFYNNEISEKSEIFDDQFSVERPDGSNFTLKIRSTKLEDSAMYFCASSAHYSEQFFGPGTRLTVL.

V gene TRBV6-6 combines with J gene TRBJ2-7; TRBD2 is a possible D gene (6 bases). The V gene's germline CDR1 is MNHNY and CDR2 SVGAGI (reference sequence). CDR3 length equals 16 residues. Trimming took 6 bases from V and 5 from J, leaving 23 bases between them. The CDR3: CASSRLRESYVDEQYF. The DNA for the CDR3 is TGTGCCAGCAGCCGACTACGGGAGTCCTACGTAGACGAGCAGTACTTC.

The V gene is TRBV28, the J gene TRBJ2-4; no firm D call. The germline CDR1 and CDR2 sequences are MDHEN and SYDVKM. Trimming left V 1 base short and J 1 base short, with 11 bases between. CDR3 length: 16 amino acids. CDR3 amino acids: CASSLFAVQAKNIQYF. CDR3 nucleotides: TGTGCCAGCAGTTTATTTGCAGTTCAGGCCAAAAACATTCAGTACTTC.

This chain uses TRBV7-2 with TRBJ1-1; D remains unclear. Germline loops: CDR1 SGHTA, CDR2 FQGNSA. The CDR3 sequence is 13 residues long. V was clipped by 2 bases and J by 3 bases, with 7 bases between them. The CDR3 loop is CASSLSPDTEAFF. CDR3 DNA sequence: TGTGCCAGCAGCTTATCCCCAGACACTGAAGCTTTCTTT.

The chain is built from TRBV5-4 and TRBJ1-1; D is undetermined. This CDR3 is built from 14 residues. V was cut by 0 bases and J by 1 base, with 7 bases left in between. Germline V gene data show CDR1 as SGHNT and CDR2 as YYREEE (reference sequence). In DNA form, the CDR3 reads TGTGCCAGCAGCTTGGGCTGGCAGAACACTGAAGCTTTCTTT. The encoded protein is CASSLGWQNTEAFF.

The V and J genes are TRBV6-5 and TRBJ1-6; no firm D call. The CDR3 runs 15 residues. Germline values: CDR1 MNHEY, CDR2 SVGAGI. V gave up 3 bases and J gave up 2 bases, with 8 bases separating them. CDR3 in DNA: TGTGCCAGCAGTTATGGGGTTCCCTATAATTCACCCCTCCACTTT. Protein product: CASSYGVPYNSPLHF.

V is TRBV14 and J is TRBJ1-1, with D unclear. The CDR3 is made up of 14 amino acids. CDR1 is SGHDN and CDR2 is FVKESK in the germline V gene. V dropped 3 bases and J dropped 3 bases, with 11 bases sitting between them. CDR3 nucleotides: TGTGCCAGCAGCCAGGGTAACACCTACACTGAAGCTTTCTTT. It encodes CASSQGNTYTEAFF.

The rearrangement joins TRBV7-6 to TRBJ2-3, with D maybe TRBD2 (6 bases). Germline assignment: CDR1 SGHVS and CDR2 FNYEAQ. The CDR3 runs 14 residues. V was shortened by 3 bases and J by 0 bases, with 7 bases between the two germline ends. CDR3 DNA: TGTGCCAGCAGCTTGAGCGGGAGCACAGATACGCAGTATTTT. Its protein product is CASSLSGSTDTQYF.

The chain links TRBV5-1 to TRBJ2-5; 10 bases line up with TRBD2. The CDR3 is 19 residues long. Germline V gene sequence: CDR1 SGHRS, CDR2 YFSETQ. V gave up 2 bases and J gave up 5 bases; unmatched junction bases: 18. CDR3 nucleotides: TGCGCCAGCAGCTTCCCGAGCGGGAGGGCCGGAGGTCCCGGTGAGACCCAGTACTTC. This sequence encodes CASSFPSGRAGGPGETQYF.

DNA of the CDR3: TGTGCCAGCAGTGATCGGACTAGCGGGAAAACAGATACGCAGTATTTT. Translated, it gives CASSDRTSGKTDTQYF. This rearrangement joins TRBV2 to TRBJ2-3; TRBD2 matches at 12 bases. The CDR3 runs 16 residues. Germline V CDR1 and CDR2: SNHLY, FYNNEI. The ends lost 3 bases at V and 3 bases at J; junction bases unmatched: 4.

The sample holds one count of this clone. J is TRBJ2-5 and V is TRBV5-1, with no clear D. Trimming took 5 bases from V and 0 from J, leaving 14 bases between them. The CDR3 consists of 15 residues. Looked up from germline, CDR1 is SGHRS and CDR2 is YFSETQ. The DNA for the CDR3 is TGCGCCAGCAGAATTGGAACTACCGACCAAGAGACCCAGTACTTC. Translated, it gives CASRIGTTDQETQYF. Combining the CDR3 with reference TRBV5-1 and TRBJ2-5 gives the whole variable domain KAGVTQTPRYLIKTRGQQVTLSCSPISGHRSVSWYQQTPGQGLQFLFEYFSETQRNKGNFPGRFSGRQFSNSRSEMNVSTLELGDSALYLCASRIGTTDQETQYFGPGTRLLVL.